This entry lists 32 T cell receptor beta chains sequenced from one sample in a study of post-analysis software for immune sequencing data. Study outcomes and limitations: About 5 TRBV segments appeared more often in patients than in controls, and TRBV5-6, TRBV5-1 and TRBV20-1 were among these.

Unique molecular identifiers tagged the TCR beta cDNA libraries. In TCRdb, the PCR reads were re-called with MiXCR into one record per CDR3 protein. The sample lists 650,000 to 850,000 distinct CDR3 sequences, around 53% seen once, with about 4.5% in the top ten. Antigens of these TCRs are unknown. The sequencing sample was made of blood. The source is a girl aged 5-17 years with multiple sclerosis.

The chain is built from TRBV29-1 and TRBJ1-2; D is possibly TRBD1 (5 bases). The V end lost 2 bases, the J end lost 2 bases, and 15 bases lay between the germline ends. This CDR3 contains 15 residues. Per the germline V gene, CDR1 is SQVTM and CDR2 is ANQGSEA. Here the CDR3 DNA reads TGCAGCGTTGAAAAAGCGCCCCGGGACAACTATGGCTACACCTTC. Amino acid sequence: CSVEKAPRDNYGYTF.

This CDR3 reads CATSRGSAGGYGYTF. CDR3 DNA: TGTGCCACCAGCCGGGGGTCGGCAGGGGGCTATGGCTACACCTTC. This chain connects TRBV15 to TRBJ1-2, with 7 bases that match TRBD1. The CDR3 runs 15 residues. The junction had 10 bases not matched to a gene; V was cut back by 5 bases and J by 4 bases. Per germline, CDR1 LNHNV and CDR2 YYDKDF (reference sequence). Using reference TRBV15 and TRBJ1-2 for the parts outside the CDR3, the full variable domain is DAMVIQNPRYQVTQFGKPVTLSCSQTLNHNVMYWYQQKSSQAPKLLFHYYDKDFNNEADTPDNFQSRRPNTSFCFLDIRSPGLGDTAMYLCATSRGSAGGYGYTFGSGTRLTVV.

This chain joins TRBV20-1 and TRBJ2-3; D gene uncertain. Germline V gene sequence: CDR1 DFQATT, CDR2 SNEGSKA (reference sequence). CDR3 length equals 12 residues. Trimming pared 3 bases from V and 5 bases from J, leaving 9 bases between. The CDR3 nucleotides read TGCAGTGCTAGTCTGGGTGGAGATACGCAGTATTTT. Translation: CSASLGGDTQYF.

The chain recombines TRBV7-9 with TRBJ2-4; 11 bases are shared with TRBD2. The J call may be mistaken, given a closer DNA end match to TRBJ2-7. Germline loops: CDR1 SEHNR, CDR2 FQNEAQ (reference sequence). The CDR3 runs 15 residues. CDR3 protein: CASRSGTSGFYEQYF. DNA for the CDR3: TGTGCCAGCAGGTCCGGGACTAGCGGATTCTACGAGCAGTACTTC.

V usage is TRBV20-1 and J usage is TRBJ2-1; 10 nucleotides agree with TRBD2. The CDR3 has 14 amino acids. The V segment lost 6 bases and the J segment 3 bases; nucleotides outside the gene matches: 5. CDR1 is DFQATT and CDR2 is SNEGSKA in the germline V gene (reference sequence). This CDR3 is CSASPSGGYNEQFF. The CDR3 DNA reads TGCAGTGCGAGCCCTAGCGGGGGCTACAATGAGCAGTTCTTC.

The sample holds one count of this clonotype. V usage is TRBV20-1 and J usage is TRBJ2-5; the D gene could be TRBD1 or TRBD2 (6 bases each). CDR3 size: 21 residues. The germline V gene has CDR1 DFQATT and CDR2 SNEGSKA (reference sequence). Trimming stripped 6 bases from V and 2 bases from J, with 37 bases between. The CDR3 here is CSATKKQVPERGGLRQETQYF. As DNA, the CDR3 is TGCAGTGCAACAAAAAAGCAGGTTCCGGAGCGAGGGGGGCTCAGGCAAGAGACCCAGTACTTC.

This sequence joins TRBV29-1 and TRBJ2-2; D ambiguous. V lost 4 bases, J lost 6 bases, and 15 bases lay in between. CDR1 is SQVTM, CDR2 ANQGSEA, per germline. There are 14 residues in the CDR3. CDR3 sequence (DNA): TGCAGCGTTGCTTACGGTATTGGGTCCGGGGAGCTGTTTTTT. Encoded protein: CSVAYGIGSGELFF.

J is TRBJ2-4 and V is TRBV5-1; the D is unclear. V lost 3 bases to trimming and J lost 2 bases, with 9 bases between them. This CDR3 comprises 14 residues. CDR1 is SGHRS, CDR2 YFSETQ, per germline. This chain's CDR3 is CASSSSLSKNIQYF. The CDR3 DNA is TGCGCCAGCAGCTCCTCGCTATCCAAAAACATTCAGTACTTC.

This clonotype was observed a few times. J is TRBJ2-6 and V is TRBV2, with D possibly being TRBD1 (5 bases). Germline V gene data show CDR1 as SNHLY and CDR2 as FYNNEI. V was clipped by 4 bases and J by 6 bases, with 25 bases between them. CDR3 length: 19 residues. The CDR3 region is CASSGDRGIISTEANVLTF. The CDR3 nucleotides read TGTGCCAGCAGTGGGGATAGGGGAATTATTAGTACCGAGGCCAACGTCCTGACTTTC.

V usage is TRBV27 and J usage is TRBJ2-7, with D perhaps TRBD2 (5 bases). Germline values: CDR1 MNHEY, CDR2 SMNVEV (reference sequence). The CDR3 sequence is 15 residues long. V gave up 3 bases and J gave up 0 bases, with 12 bases separating them. The CDR3 bases are TGTGCCAGCAGTTTTGTCGGGGTCAGCTCCTACGAGCAGTACTTC. It is translated as CASSFVGVSSYEQYF.

The chain recombines TRBV7-3 with TRBJ2-1, with D perhaps assigned TRBD1 or TRBD2 (5 bases each). This CDR3 contains 15 residues. The germline CDR1 and CDR2 sequences are SGHTA and FQGTGA. V was trimmed by 5 bases and J by 4 bases, leaving 15 bases between them. CDR3 sequence (DNA): TGTGCCAGCAGCCCGAGGGACGGACAATACAATGAGCAGTTCTTC. This codes for CASSPRDGQYNEQFF.

This clonotype has just a few counts. This chain joins TRBV20-1 and TRBJ2-1; possible D gene TRBD2, 6 bases. Germline lookup yields CDR1 DFQATT and CDR2 SNEGSKA (reference sequence). The CDR3 contains 13 residues. The V end lost 0 bases, the J end lost 9 bases, and 12 bases lay between the germline ends. Here the CDR3 DNA reads TGCAGTGCTAGAGATTCGCGGGGACCTGAGCAGTTCTTC. Translated: CSARDSRGPEQFF.

This sequence joins TRBV2 and TRBJ1-1; 11 bases line up with TRBD1. V lost 5 bases, J lost 5 bases, and 10 bases stayed unmatched. The CDR3 length is 16 residues. Germline V gene lookup returns CDR1 SNHLY and CDR2 FYNNEI. CDR3 protein: CASSPDLGQGATEAFF. The CDR3 DNA reads TGTGCCAGCAGTCCTGATTTAGGACAGGGGGCGACTGAAGCTTTCTTT.

The rearrangement uses TRBV7-2 and TRBJ2-5, with D perhaps TRBD1 (5 bases). V shed 0 bases and J shed 4 bases, with 12 bases lying between them. The CDR3 runs to 15 residues. Germline CDR1 reads SGHTA; CDR2 reads FQGNSA. CDR3 in amino acids: CASSLANSRAETQYF. The CDR3 DNA reads as TGTGCCAGCAGCTTAGCAAACAGCAGGGCAGAGACCCAGTACTTC.

The genes are TRBV5-1 and TRBJ2-3; D uncertain. Trimming pared 4 bases from V and 6 bases from J, leaving 15 bases between. CDR3 length: 14 amino acids. From germline, CDR1 is SGHRS and CDR2 YFSETQ. Here the CDR3 DNA reads TGCGCCAGCAGCCTAGATCAGGTCGGGGATACGCAGTATTTT. Translation: CASSLDQVGDTQYF.

A few counts support this clonotype. At one end the junction does not follow the germline gene, possibly because of a read error. V and J are TRBV3-1 and TRBJ2-7; 12 positions agree with TRBD2. Germline V lookup: CDR1 LGHDT, CDR2 YNNKEL (reference sequence). The CDR3 totals 14 residues. The CDR3 here is CASSQTSGSYEQYF. CDR3 nucleotide sequence: TGCGCCAGCAGCCAGACTAGCGGGAGCTACGAGCAGTACTTC.

V and J are TRBV6-5 and TRBJ1-2, with D hard to call. Per the germline V gene, CDR1 is MNHEY and CDR2 is SVGAGI. Trimming left V 6 bases short and J 1 base short, with 12 bases between. The length of the CDR3 is 14 residues. The CDR3 DNA reads as TGTGCCAGCAGACTAGGACGGATTAACTATGGCTACACCTTC. Encoded protein: CASRLGRINYGYTF.

V is TRBV4-1 and J is TRBJ2-3; perhaps TRBD1 as D (6 bases). Trimming pared 3 bases from V and 0 bases from J, leaving 16 bases between. The CDR3 is made up of 17 amino acids. Looked up from germline, CDR1 is MGHRA and CDR2 is YSYEKL. The CDR3 region has the DNA TGCGCCAGCAGCCAGGATCCTACAGGGTTCAGCACAGATACGCAGTATTTT. Translated: CASSQDPTGFSTDTQYF.

The chain recombines TRBV7-9 with TRBJ2-1; possibly TRBD1 for D (6 bases). The CDR3 spans 14 residues. In germline, CDR1 is SEHNR, CDR2 FQNEAQ (reference sequence). The V gene lost 6 bases and the J gene lost 3 bases, with 12 bases spanning the gap. CDR3 nucleotide sequence: TGTGCCAGCAGTCGAGAGGGGGACTACAATGAGCAGTTCTTC. Protein sequence: CASSREGDYNEQFF.

This chain joins TRBV20-1 and TRBJ2-7; 7 nucleotides agree with TRBD2. This CDR3 has 14 residues. V shed 5 bases and J 0 bases; nucleotides not matched to a gene: 7. Germline values: CDR1 DFQATT, CDR2 SNEGSKA (reference sequence). The chain's CDR3 is CSARRLAYSYEQYF. The CDR3 bases are TGCAGTGCTCGAAGACTAGCTTACTCCTACGAGCAGTACTTC.

This chain joins TRBV10-3 and TRBJ2-7; D remains unclear. The CDR3 runs 12 residues. V lost 6 bases to trimming and J lost 5 bases, with 11 bases between them. Germline loops: CDR1 ENHRY, CDR2 SYGVKD. The CDR3 reads CAIRTPVDEQYF. The CDR3 DNA reads TGTGCCATCAGGACTCCGGTGGACGAGCAGTACTTC.

In its sample, this clonotype was seen a few times. This rearrangement joins TRBV28 to TRBJ2-7, with 9 bases fitting TRBD1. V lost 5 bases, J lost 3 bases, and 8 bases stayed unmatched. Germline CDR1 MDHEN, CDR2 SYDVKM. There are 15 residues in the CDR3. The DNA for the CDR3 is TGTGCCAGCAGTATCGGGACAGGGTTGGGCTACGAGCAGTACTTC. Encoded protein: CASSIGTGLGYEQYF.

The chain recombines TRBV20-1 with TRBJ1-2; the D is unclear. The V end was cut by 0 bases, the J end by 0 bases, with 5 bases between. Germline assignment: CDR1 DFQATT and CDR2 SNEGSKA (reference sequence). CDR3 length: 13 residues. CDR3 nucleotide sequence: TGCAGTGCTAGAGATGGAACTAACTATGGCTACACCTTC. It encodes CSARDGTNYGYTF.

This clonotype came up a few times. The chain carries TRBV29-1 and TRBJ1-2; TRBD1 matches 7 bases. With 7 bases clipped from V and 4 bases from J, the junction kept 6 bases outside the gene matches. Germline assignment: CDR1 SQVTM and CDR2 ANQGSEA. The CDR3 runs to 12 residues. The CDR3 spells CSASTGTYGYTF. CDR3 DNA sequence: TGCAGCGCTTCGACAGGGACCTATGGCTACACCTTC. Full variable domain (rest looked up from reference TRBV29-1 and TRBJ1-2): SAVISQKPSRDICQRGTSLTIQCQVDSQVTMMFWYRQQPGQSLTLIATANQGSEATYESGFVIDKFPISRPNLTFSTLTVSNMSPEDSSIYLCSASTGTYGYTFGSGTRLTVV.

This clonotype was recorded a few times. This chain connects TRBV5-1 to TRBJ2-5, with D perhaps TRBD1 or TRBD2 (5 bases each). Germline V gene data show CDR1 as SGHRS and CDR2 as YFSETQ. CDR3 length: 14 amino acids. V lost 4 bases to trimming and J lost 1 base, with 11 bases between them. The CDR3: CASSIQGPQETQYF. The CDR3, as DNA: TGCGCCAGCAGCATCCAGGGACCCCAAGAGACCCAGTACTTC.

The chain couples TRBV29-1 to TRBJ1-2; a possible D gene is TRBD1 (5 bases). The CDR3 covers 15 residues. Germline CDR1 is SQVTM and CDR2 is ANQGSEA. Trimming removed 1 base from V and 1 base from J, with 13 bases in between. CDR3 loop: CSVEVWGDSNYGYTF. The CDR3 coding sequence is TGCAGCGTTGAAGTCTGGGGCGATAGTAACTATGGCTACACCTTC. The full variable domain, rest sourced from reference TRBV29-1 and TRBJ1-2, is SAVISQKPSRDICQRGTSLTIQCQVDSQVTMMFWYRQQPGQSLTLIATANQGSEATYESGFVIDKFPISRPNLTFSTLTVSNMSPEDSSIYLCSVEVWGDSNYGYTFGSGTRLTVV.

The chain is built from TRBV29-1 and TRBJ2-1; D possibly corresponds to TRBD1 (5 bases). The CDR3 contains 15 residues. Germline CDR1 is SQVTM and CDR2 is ANQGSEA. The ends were cut back, 0 bases at V and 1 base at J, with 10 bases in the middle. The DNA for the CDR3 is TGCAGCGTTGAAGATGGGGCTAGGTCCTACAATGAGCAGTTCTTC. This gives the protein CSVEDGARSYNEQFF.

The V gene is TRBV5-1, the J gene TRBJ2-3; 8 bases fit TRBD2. The V segment lost 0 bases and the J segment 5 bases; nucleotides outside the gene matches: 5. Per the germline V gene, CDR1 is SGHRS and CDR2 is YFSETQ. The CDR3 has 15 amino acids. The CDR3 spells CASSLASTSVDTQYF. The CDR3 bases are TGCGCCAGCAGCTTGGCCTCGACTAGCGTAGATACGCAGTATTTT.

This clonotype was seen a handful of times. The CDR3 bases are TGTGCCAGCAGCCGACTTGAGGCTGGCTACACCTTC. Protein sequence: CASSRLEAGYTF. The chain combines TRBV7-6 with TRBJ1-2; D remains ambiguous. Per the germline V gene, CDR1 is SGHVS and CDR2 is FNYEAQ. The CDR3 spans 12 residues. The V end lost 5 bases, the J end lost 7 bases, and 11 bases lay between the germline ends.

A note on this clonotype: A much larger clone lies a single base off, so this may be a read error. This chain connects TRBV20-1 to TRBJ2-7, with TRBD2 matching over 11 bases. Germline V gene sequence: CDR1 DFQATT, CDR2 SNEGSKA (reference sequence). The CDR3 totals 15 residues. J lost 10 bases, V lost 6 bases, and 17 bases had no gene match. As DNA, the CDR3 is TGCAGTGCGGAACCGCGGGGACTAGCGGTCGGGGCCCAGTACTTC. Encoded protein: CSAEPRGLAVGAQYF.

V usage is TRBV5-1 and J usage is TRBJ2-7; the D gene is possibly TRBD1 (6 bases). Germline CDR1 SGHRS, CDR2 YFSETQ. With 4 bases removed from V and 5 bases from J, the gap between germline ends came to 16 bases. The CDR3 sequence is 14 residues long. The DNA of the CDR3 is TGCGCCAGCAGCACGCGGCAGGGGTCGGACGAGCAGTACTTC. Protein product: CASSTRQGSDEQYF.

This clonotype has a handful of counts. The chain carries TRBV3-1 and TRBJ1-6; possibly TRBD1 for D (5 bases). This CDR3 contains 14 residues. Germline CDR1 reads LGHDT; CDR2 reads YNNKEL (reference sequence). Deletions cut 4 bases from V and 9 bases from J, with 13 bases between. The CDR3 protein is CASSPTGGGSPLHF. CDR3 DNA: TGTGCCAGCAGCCCAACGGGGGGGGGTTCACCCCTCCACTTT.